Listed here are 20 T cell receptor beta chains from one sample, sequenced in a study of TIL therapy for anti-PD-1-resistant metastatic lung cancer. Sequencing used immunoSEQ v3. This table comes from immunoSEQ multiplex PCR, and its TCRdb copy is limited to in-frame clones, with some not included. The profile shows about 36,000 clones, over 70% of them singletons. Time point defined: pre-treatment sample, taken before nivolumab and TIL therapy. Sequencing used blood, obtained at baseline. Receptor source: a person aged 25 to 80 with non-small cell lung cancer.

This chain connects TRBV25-1 to TRBJ1-4; the match to TRBD1 covers 7 bases. This CDR3 is 16 amino acids long. From germline, CDR1 is MGHDK and CDR2 SYGVNS. V gave up 6 bases and J gave up 1 base; unmatched junction bases: 8. CDR3: CASSGTDIGTNEKLFF. The CDR3 coding sequence is TGTGCCAGCAGCGGGACAGATATCGGAACTAATGAAAAACTGTTTTTT.

This clone was counted a few times. V usage is TRBV14 and J usage is TRBJ1-4; 7 bases are a match to TRBD1. The CDR3 runs to 17 residues. V dropped 6 bases and J dropped 8; count of bases not matched to a gene: 18. Germline-derived CDR1 and CDR2 are SGHDN and FVKESK. CDR3 sequence (DNA): TGTGCCAGCAGTCCCTACGGGGACAGTCTCCTTCGGGAAAAACTGTTTTTT. Translated, it gives CASSPYGDSLLREKLFF.

For the CDR3, the DNA is TGTGCCAGCAGCGTATCGGAAGCGGGGGGTAGCACAGATACGCAGTATTTT. Protein: CASSVSEAGGSTDTQYF. The J gene is TRBJ2-3, the V gene TRBV9, with 9 bases that match TRBD2. V gave up 1 base and J gave up 0 bases; unmatched junction bases: 6. CDR3 size: 17 residues. Germline CDR1 SGDLS, CDR2 YYNGEE.

The J gene is TRBJ2-7, the V gene TRBV5-8, with D unclear. Trimming cost V 4 bases and J 3 bases, with 17 bases left between them. Germline lookup yields CDR1 SGHTS and CDR2 YDEGEE. The length of the CDR3 is 15 residues. CDR3 in DNA: TGTGCCAGCAGCAGCGTAAGGGTCCGACTCTACGAGCAGTACTTC. It is translated as CASSSVRVRLYEQYF.

This sequence joins TRBV28 and TRBJ2-3; possible D gene TRBD2, 7 bases. Germline CDR1 is MDHEN and CDR2 is SYDVKM. V was pared by 5 bases and J by 4 bases, with 13 bases between. The CDR3 loop spans 14 amino acids. The CDR3 DNA reads TGTGCCAGCAGTGTGCCGGGGGGCGCAGATACGCAGTATTTT. This encodes CASSVPGGADTQYF. Using reference TRBV28 and TRBJ2-3 for the parts outside the CDR3, the full variable domain is DVKVTQSSRYLVKRTGEKVFLECVQDMDHENMFWYRQDPGLGLRLIYFSYDVKMKEKGDIPEGYSVSREKKERFSLILESASTNQTSMYLCASSVPGGADTQYFGPGTRLTVL.

This clone was recorded once. V usage is TRBV27 and J usage is TRBJ1-6; D gene unclear. Trimming took off 5 bases at V and 3 bases at J, with 8 bases between the two ends. Germline V gives CDR1 MNHEY, CDR2 SMNVEV (reference sequence). CDR3 length equals 14 residues. CDR3 sequence: CASSPTIYNSPLHF. The CDR3 DNA reads as TGTGCCAGCAGTCCGACTATCTATAATTCACCCCTCCACTTT.

J is TRBJ2-1 and V is TRBV27; tentative D call: TRBD2 (6 bases). Deletions cut 5 bases from V and 0 bases from J, with 11 bases between. Germline CDR1 and CDR2: MNHEY and SMNVEV (reference sequence). There are 15 residues in the CDR3. In DNA form, the CDR3 reads TGTGCCAGCAGTATGACTAGAATCTCCTACAATGAGCAGTTCTTC. Translated: CASSMTRISYNEQFF.

The chain recombines TRBV19 with TRBJ1-2; D remains ambiguous. Trimming removed 1 base from V and 3 bases from J, with 12 bases in between. The CDR3 totals 15 residues. Per germline, CDR1 LNHDA and CDR2 SQIVND (reference sequence). The CDR3 spells CASSIVSPGDYGYTF. The CDR3 DNA sequence: TGTGCCAGTAGTATAGTGAGTCCTGGGGACTATGGCTACACCTTC.

CDR3 DNA: TGTGCCAGCAGCCCAGGGGTAACGGGACCTCAAGAGACCCAGTACTTC. It specifies CASSPGVTGPQETQYF. This sequence joins TRBV11-3 and TRBJ2-5; the D gene is possibly TRBD1 (6 bases). The V and J ends lost 5 bases and 2 bases respectively, with 18 bases between them. The germline V gene has CDR1 SGHNT and CDR2 YENEEA. CDR3 length: 16 amino acids.

V gene TRBV4-2 combines with J gene TRBJ2-1; TRBD1 agrees at 9 bases. Unmatched junction bases numbered 6, after V lost 5 bases and J lost 7 bases. Germline V gives CDR1 LGHNA, CDR2 YNFKEQ. This CDR3 is built from 14 residues. The CDR3 DNA reads as TGTGCCAGCAGCTTCCGGGACAGGGAGAATGAGCAGTTCTTC. It encodes CASSFRDRENEQFF.

The chain employs TRBV9 and TRBJ2-1; D not certain. Trimming left V 0 bases short and J 0 bases short, with 7 bases between. Germline assignment: CDR1 SGDLS and CDR2 YYNGEE. This CDR3 comprises 15 residues. The CDR3 coding sequence is TGTGCCAGCAGCGTAGAGGAGAGCTCCTACAATGAGCAGTTCTTC. Translation gives CASSVEESSYNEQFF.

The chain links TRBV7-6 to TRBJ2-7; 7 bases fit TRBD1. CDR1 and CDR2 (germline): SGHVS, FNYEAQ. The CDR3 spans 16 residues. V was clipped by 5 bases and J by 1 base; unmatched bases: 11. The CDR3 nucleotides are TGTGCCAGCAGCCGCCGTAGGGCAGGGGGATCCTACGAGCAGTACTTC. The encoded protein is CASSRRRAGGSYEQYF.

The V call is TRBV7-2, the J call TRBJ1-1; a possible D gene is TRBD1 (5 bases). V was cut by 4 bases and J by 4 bases, with 19 bases left in between. Germline V CDR1 and CDR2: SGHTA, FQGNSA. The CDR3 runs to 16 residues. CDR3 in amino acids: CASSSLPGVLLTEAFF. DNA of the CDR3: TGTGCCAGCAGCTCCTTACCGGGGGTCCTCCTCACTGAAGCTTTCTTT.

This clone is termed large (0.1 to 1%). The chain combines TRBV6-6 with TRBJ1-2, with D possibly matching TRBD1 (5 bases). The CDR3 runs 12 residues. Germline CDR1 MNHNY, CDR2 SVGAGI (reference sequence). V lost 1 base and J lost 12, with 12 bases in between. CDR3 sequence: CASSYLTGPDTF. For the CDR3, the DNA is TGTGCCAGCAGTTACTTAACAGGTCCCGACACCTTC.

This sequence joins TRBV13 and TRBJ1-2; 7 bases line up with TRBD1. The J segment lost 4 bases and the V segment lost 8 bases, leaving 16 bases of the junction unmatched. The CDR3 is made up of 16 amino acids. The germline V gene has CDR1 PRHDT and CDR2 FYEKMQ (reference sequence). CDR3 region: CASSFTRDSTPYGYTF. The DNA of the CDR3 is TGTGCCAGCTCCTTCACCCGGGACAGCACACCCTATGGCTACACCTTC. Drawing the rest from reference TRBV13 and TRBJ1-2, the complete variable domain is AAGVIQSPRHLIKEKRETATLKCYPIPRHDTVYWYQQGPGQDPQFLISFYEKMQSDKGSIPDRFSAQQFSDYHSELNMSSLELGDSALYFCASSFTRDSTPYGYTFGSGTRLTVV.

This clone occurred a few times. This chain connects TRBV4-3 to TRBJ1-5; unclear D gene. Per germline, CDR1 LGHNA and CDR2 YSLEER. CDR3 length equals 14 residues. Trimming removed 0 bases at V and 2 bases at J, with 5 bases between. The DNA for the CDR3 is TGCGCCAGCAGCCAAGATTGGGGCAATCAGCCCCAGCATTTT. This translates into CASSQDWGNQPQHF.

The chain links TRBV6-1 to TRBJ1-5; no clear D. CDR3 length: 18 amino acids. The germline V gene encodes CDR1 MNHNS and CDR2 SASEGT. Trimming took off 3 bases at V and 2 bases at J, with 20 bases between the two ends. CDR3 sequence: CASSDWPYPGDGNQPQHF. The DNA for the CDR3 is TGTGCCAGCAGTGATTGGCCGTATCCGGGTGATGGCAATCAGCCCCAGCATTTT.

The chain joins TRBV11-3 to TRBJ2-5; tentative D call: TRBD1 (6 bases). The germline V gene has CDR1 SGHNT and CDR2 YENEEA. This CDR3 is 14 amino acids long. V gave up 5 bases and J gave up 5 bases, with 15 bases separating them. CDR3 amino acids: CASSARTAGETQYF. In DNA form, the CDR3 reads TGTGCCAGCAGCGCCCGGACAGCCGGGGAGACCCAGTACTTC.

The V gene is TRBV29-1, the J gene TRBJ2-5, with D hard to call. Trimming removed 7 bases from V and 7 bases from J, with 22 bases in between. From germline, CDR1 is SQVTM and CDR2 ANQGSEA. The CDR3 runs to 14 residues. The CDR3 region is CSAPDMGLRGTQYF. The CDR3 DNA follows: TGCAGCGCCCCTGACATGGGCCTTCGTGGGACCCAGTACTTC. The full variable domain, rest sourced from reference TRBV29-1 and TRBJ2-5, is SAVISQKPSRDICQRGTSLTIQCQVDSQVTMMFWYRQQPGQSLTLIATANQGSEATYESGFVIDKFPISRPNLTFSTLTVSNMSPEDSSIYLCSAPDMGLRGTQYFGPGTRLLVL.

The V and J genes are TRBV6-1 and TRBJ1-2, with D maybe TRBD1 (5 bases). Germline-derived CDR1 and CDR2 are MNHNS and SASEGT. Trimming took off 3 bases at V and 6 bases at J, with 17 bases between the two ends. The CDR3 extends over 15 amino acids. Written as DNA, the CDR3 is TGTGCCAGCAGTGAGTGGGCACGGGGGATCGATGGCTACACCTTC. It encodes CASSEWARGIDGYTF.